This T cell receptor beta chain was recovered during a study of OX40 agonist ivuxolimab in advanced cancers. For the study at large: Prior checkpoint blockade (anti-PD-1, anti-PD-L1 or anti-CTLA-4) was permitted; around 39% had it.

Germline V gene sequence: CDR1 LNHNV, CDR2 YYDKDF (reference sequence). The CDR3 contains 19 residues. V was clipped by 0 bases and J by 2 bases, with 23 bases between them. This clone was detected only once. Method: immunoSEQ multiplex PCR; TCRdb's copy keeps in-frame clones and lacks some. Of about 82,000 clones in the sample, over 85% were seen once. This chain uses TRBV15 with TRBJ2-7; D may be TRBD2 (6 bases). This receptor was taken from an adult with an advanced solid tumor such as melanoma, head and neck, liver or kidney cancer. The input for sequencing was CD4+ or CD8+ T cells sorted from blood, taken in a trial of the OX40 agonist ivuxolimab. CDR3 nucleotides: TGTGCCACCAGCAGAGATCGTCGTTTCGGAGGGTTCCTAACCTACGAGCAGTACTTC. This sequence encodes CATSRDRRFGGFLTYEQYF.